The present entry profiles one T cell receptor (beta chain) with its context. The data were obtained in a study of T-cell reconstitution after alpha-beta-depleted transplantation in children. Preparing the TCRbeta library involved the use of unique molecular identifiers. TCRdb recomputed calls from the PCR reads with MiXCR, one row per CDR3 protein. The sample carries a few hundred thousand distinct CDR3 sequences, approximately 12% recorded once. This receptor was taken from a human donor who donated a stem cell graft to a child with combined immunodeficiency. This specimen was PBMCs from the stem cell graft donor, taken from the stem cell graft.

For the CDR3, the DNA is TGTGCCAGCAGAGGACTCAGGAACGTAAACACTGAAGCTTTCTTT. This encodes CASRGLRNVNTEAFF. The chain is built from TRBV6-2 or TRBV6-3 and TRBJ1-1; D not resolved. The V gene lost 6 bases and the J gene lost 2 bases, with 16 bases spanning the gap. The CDR3 covers 15 residues. The germline V gene encodes CDR1 MNHEY and CDR2 SVGEGT.